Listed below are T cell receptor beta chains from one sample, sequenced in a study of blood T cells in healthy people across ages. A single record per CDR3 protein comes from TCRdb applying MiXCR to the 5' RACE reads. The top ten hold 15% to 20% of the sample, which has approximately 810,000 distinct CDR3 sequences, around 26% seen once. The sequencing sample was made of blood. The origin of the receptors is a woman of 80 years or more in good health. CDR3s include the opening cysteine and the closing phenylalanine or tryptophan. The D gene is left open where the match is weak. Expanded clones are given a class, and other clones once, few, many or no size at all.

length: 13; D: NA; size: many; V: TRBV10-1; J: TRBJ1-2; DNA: TGCGCCAGCAGTCCAGGGTGGAACTATGGCTACACCTTC; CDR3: CASSPGWNYGYTF
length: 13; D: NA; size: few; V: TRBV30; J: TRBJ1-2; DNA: TGTGCCTGGATTAGGAGCAGGGGCAATGGCTACACCTTC; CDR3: CAWIRSRGNGYTF
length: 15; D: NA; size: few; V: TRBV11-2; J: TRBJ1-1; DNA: TGTGCCAGCAGCTTTGACCCCTTGGGGAACACTGAAGCTTTCTTT; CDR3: CASSFDPLGNTEAFF
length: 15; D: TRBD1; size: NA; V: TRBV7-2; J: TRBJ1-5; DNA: TGTGCCAGCAGCACCGGGGACAGCCGGAATCAGCCCCAGCATTTT; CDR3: CASSTGDSRNQPQHF
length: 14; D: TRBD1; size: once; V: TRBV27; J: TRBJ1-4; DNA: TGTGCCAGCAGTTTAACCGGGACAGATGAAAAACTGTTTTTT; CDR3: CASSLTGTDEKLFF
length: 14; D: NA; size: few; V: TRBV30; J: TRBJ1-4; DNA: TGTGCCTGGAGTGCTCAGGGCAAGAATGAAAAACTGTTTTTT; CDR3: CAWSAQGKNEKLFF
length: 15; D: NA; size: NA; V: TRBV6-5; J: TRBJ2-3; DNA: TGTGCCAGCAGTTATTCAGAATCTAGCACAGATACGCAGTATTTT; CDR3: CASSYSESSTDTQYF
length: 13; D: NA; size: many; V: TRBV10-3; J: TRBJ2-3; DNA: TGTGCCATCAAACAGGGTAGCACAGATACGCAGTATTTT; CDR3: CAIKQGSTDTQYF
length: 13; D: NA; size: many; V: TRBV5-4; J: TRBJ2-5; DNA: TGTGCCAGCAGCTTAACTACGGAAGAGACCCAGTACTTC; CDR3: CASSLTTEETQYF
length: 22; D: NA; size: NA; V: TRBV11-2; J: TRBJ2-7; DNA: TGTGCCAGCAGCTTAGGCAATTTCCGGGGGACGGAGAGTCTCCGGAGCTCCTACGAGCAGTACTTC; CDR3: CASSLGNFRGTESLRSSYEQYF
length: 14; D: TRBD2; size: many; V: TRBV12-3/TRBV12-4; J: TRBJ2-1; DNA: TGTGCCAGCAGGATAGCGGGGGGGCGCTATGAGCAGTTCTTC; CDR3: CASRIAGGRYEQFF
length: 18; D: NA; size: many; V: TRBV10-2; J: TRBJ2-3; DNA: TGCGCCAGCAGTGAGAGTAAAGTAGCACTGCTTTCCACAGATACGCAGTATTTT; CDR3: CASSESKVALLSTDTQYF
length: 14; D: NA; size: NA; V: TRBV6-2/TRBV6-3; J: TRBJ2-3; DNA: TGTGCCAGCCGAGACGGACCGGGCACAGATACGCAGTATTTT; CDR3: CASRDGPGTDTQYF
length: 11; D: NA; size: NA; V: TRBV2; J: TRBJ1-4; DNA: TGTGCCAGCAGTGAAGGGAGTAAACGGTTTTTT; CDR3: CASSEGSKRFF
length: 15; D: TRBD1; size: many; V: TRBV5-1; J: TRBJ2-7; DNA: TGCGCCAGCAGCTTAAGAACAGGGGGCTCCGGGGAGCAGTACTTC; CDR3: CASSLRTGGSGEQYF
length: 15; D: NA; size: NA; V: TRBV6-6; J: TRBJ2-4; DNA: TGTGCCAGCGCCGAGAGGGCGGCGCCCAAAAACATTCAGTACTTC; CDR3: CASAERAAPKNIQYF
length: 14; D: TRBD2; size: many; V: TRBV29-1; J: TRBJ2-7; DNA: TGCAGCGTTCTCGGACTAGCGGGAGACTACGAGCAGTACTTC; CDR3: CSVLGLAGDYEQYF
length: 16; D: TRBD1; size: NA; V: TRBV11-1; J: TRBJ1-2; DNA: TGTGCCAGCACCCCTTTTCCGGACAGGGGCTCGGATGGCTACACCTTC; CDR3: CASTPFPDRGSDGYTF
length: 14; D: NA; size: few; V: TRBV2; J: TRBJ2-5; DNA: TGTGCCAGCCACCGCTCAGGGAATTGGCAGACCCAGTACTTC; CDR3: CASHRSGNWQTQYF
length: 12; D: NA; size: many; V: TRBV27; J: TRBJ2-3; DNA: TGTGCCAGCGGTAAAGGCTGGGATACGCAGTATTTT; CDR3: CASGKGWDTQYF
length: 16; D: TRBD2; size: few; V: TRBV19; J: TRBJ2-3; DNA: TGTGCCAGTACCCCGACTAGCGGGGGGGCGACAGATACGCAGTATTTT; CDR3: CASTPTSGGATDTQYF
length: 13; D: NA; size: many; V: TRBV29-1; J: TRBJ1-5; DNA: TGCAGCGGGGGGTCTGGCGGCAATCAGCCCCAGCATTTT; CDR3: CSGGSGGNQPQHF
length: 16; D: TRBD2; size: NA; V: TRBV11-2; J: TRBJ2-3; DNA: TGTGCCAGCAGCTTTGAGCGGGGGGGCCCGGGAGATACGCAGTATTTT; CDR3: CASSFERGGPGDTQYF
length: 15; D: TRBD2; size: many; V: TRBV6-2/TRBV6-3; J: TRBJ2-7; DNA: TGTGCCAGCAGTTCCCCGGGACTAGCGGTCTACGAGCAGTACTTC; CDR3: CASSSPGLAVYEQYF
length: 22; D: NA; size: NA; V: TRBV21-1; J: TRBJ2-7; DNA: TGTGCCAGCAGCCCGCCCCCCGAATATTTTTTGGGTCGGGAAAAAAGAGTTTACGAGCAGTACTTC; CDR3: CASSPPPEYFLGREKRVYEQYF
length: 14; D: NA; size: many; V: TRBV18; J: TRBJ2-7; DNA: TGTGCCAGCTCCTACAATACGGGGTCCTACGAGCAGTACTTC; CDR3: CASSYNTGSYEQYF
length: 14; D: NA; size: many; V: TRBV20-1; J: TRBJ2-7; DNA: TGCAGTGCTAGTCCGACAGGCCCTTCCTACGAGCAGTACTTC; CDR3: CSASPTGPSYEQYF
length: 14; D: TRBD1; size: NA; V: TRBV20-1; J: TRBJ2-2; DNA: TGCAGTGTCAAAGGGGGCACGAACACCGGGGAGCTGTTTTTT; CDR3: CSVKGGTNTGELFF
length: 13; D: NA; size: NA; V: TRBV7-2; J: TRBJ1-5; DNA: TGTGCCAGCAGCCAAGGGGTTATCAGCCCCCAGCATTTT; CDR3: CASSQGVISPQHF
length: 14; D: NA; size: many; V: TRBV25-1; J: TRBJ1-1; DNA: TGTGCCAGCAGTGAAGGTGGCATGAACACTGAAGCTTTCTTT; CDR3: CASSEGGMNTEAFF
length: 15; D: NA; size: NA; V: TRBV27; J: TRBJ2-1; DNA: TGTGCCAGCAGTTTATCGGACGGGGGCCGGGATGAGCAGTTCTTC; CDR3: CASSLSDGGRDEQFF
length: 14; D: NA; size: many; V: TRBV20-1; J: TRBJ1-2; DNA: TGCAGTGCTCCCCGACAAGGGGATAACTATGGCTACACCTTC; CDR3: CSAPRQGDNYGYTF
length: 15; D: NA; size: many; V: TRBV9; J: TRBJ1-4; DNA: TGTGCCAGCAGCGGAGAGGACAGACCAAATGAAAAACTGTTTTTT; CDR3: CASSGEDRPNEKLFF
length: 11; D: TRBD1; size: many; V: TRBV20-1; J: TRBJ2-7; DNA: TGCAGTGCTACAACAGGGGCCGAGCAGTACTTC; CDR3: CSATTGAEQYF
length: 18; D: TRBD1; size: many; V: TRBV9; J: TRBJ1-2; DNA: TGTGCCAGCAGCGTAGCGTTAATTTCGGGACAGGGGGACTATGGCTACACCTTC; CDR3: CASSVALISGQGDYGYTF
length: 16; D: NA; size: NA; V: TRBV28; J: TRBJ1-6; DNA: TGTGCCAGCACCGCCCGTGGGGGGGCCTATAATTCACCCCTCCACTTT; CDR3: CASTARGGAYNSPLHF
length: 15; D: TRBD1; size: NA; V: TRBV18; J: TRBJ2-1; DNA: TGTGCCAGCTCACCAAATTACAGGGGTTCGCATGAGCAGTTCTTC; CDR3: CASSPNYRGSHEQFF
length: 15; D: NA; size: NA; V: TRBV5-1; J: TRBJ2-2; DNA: TGCGCCAGCAGCTTGGGACAGGCGGCCACCGGGGAGCTGTTTTTT; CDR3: CASSLGQAATGELFF
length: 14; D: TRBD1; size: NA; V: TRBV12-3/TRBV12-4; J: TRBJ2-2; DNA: TGTGCCAGCAGTAAGACAGGGGGGTCCGGGGAGCTGTTTTTT; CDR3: CASSKTGGSGELFF
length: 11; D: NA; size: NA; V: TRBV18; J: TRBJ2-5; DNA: TGTGCCAGCTTAACGCAAGAGACCCAGTACTTC; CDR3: CASLTQETQYF
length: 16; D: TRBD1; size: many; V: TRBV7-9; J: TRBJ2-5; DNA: TGTGCCAGCAGTTCATCAGGGGGAAGGGCCATGGAGACCCAGTACTTC; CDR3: CASSSSGGRAMETQYF
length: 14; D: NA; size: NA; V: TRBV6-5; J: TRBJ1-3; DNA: TGTGCCAGCAGTTACAGGAGCTCTGGAAACACCATATATTTT; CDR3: CASSYRSSGNTIYF
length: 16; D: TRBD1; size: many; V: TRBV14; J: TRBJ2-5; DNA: TGTGCCAGCAGCCAAGAGGGACAGGGGGCTTGGAAGACCCAGTACTTC; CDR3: CASSQEGQGAWKTQYF